These 26 T cell receptor beta chains were all obtained from the same sample, sequenced in a study. TCRdb re-derived calls from the 5' RACE reads in MiXCR, one entry per CDR3 protein. The repertoire holds 45,000 to 55,000 distinct CDR3 sequences, with approximately 23% as singletons. The sequencing input was tumor-infiltrating naive CD4+ T cells sorted from the breast tumor. Subset in this sample: naive CD4+ T cells, CD4+CD45RA+CD25-. Receptors were obtained from a female donor with breast cancer.

V gene TRBV7-2 combines with J gene TRBJ1-6; D may be TRBD1 (5 bases). Per germline, CDR1 SGHTA and CDR2 FQGNSA. V lost 5 bases and J lost 7, with 21 bases in between. CDR3 length: 17 amino acids. The CDR3 nucleotides are TGTGCCAGCAGCCCCCTGACAGCGGGGATGGGGAATTCACCCCTCCACTTT. Its protein product is CASSPLTAGMGNSPLHF.

This clonotype was seen a few times. Given a much more abundant clone one base away, this may be a read error. The chain uses TRBV20-1 and TRBJ1-1; TRBD1 matches 8 bases. CDR1 DFQATT and CDR2 SNEGSKA come from the germline V gene (reference sequence). V gave up 2 bases and J gave up 5 bases; unmatched junction bases: 10. This CDR3 is built from 15 residues. CDR3: CSARKGAGGRTEAFF. The CDR3, as DNA: TGCAGTGCTAGAAAGGGGGCAGGGGGCCGGACTGAAGCTTTCTTT.

The chain has TRBV7-9 and TRBJ2-3, with a weak D call TRBD1 (5 bases). This CDR3 is built from 16 residues. V lost 3 bases and J 2 bases, leaving 15 bases between the germline ends. Germline V gene sequence: CDR1 SEHNR, CDR2 FQNEAQ (reference sequence). CDR3 in amino acids: CASSLGGAHPTDTQYF. The CDR3 region has the DNA TGTGCCAGCAGCTTGGGTGGGGCACACCCCACAGATACGCAGTATTTT.

This chain joins TRBV29-1 and TRBJ1-5; the match to TRBD1 covers 7 bases. Per germline, CDR1 SQVTM and CDR2 ANQGSEA. There are 14 residues in the CDR3. The trim removed 6 bases at V and 3 bases at J, leaving 8 bases unmatched. As DNA, the CDR3 is TGCAGCGTCCTGACAGGGACCCTCAATCAGCCCCAGCATTTT. Amino acids: CSVLTGTLNQPQHF.

This clonotype was picked up a small number of times. The chain recombines TRBV2 with TRBJ1-2, with 7 bases matching TRBD1. CDR1 and CDR2 (germline): SNHLY, FYNNEI. The V and J ends lost 6 bases and 5 bases, in that order; junction bases with no gene match: 12. The CDR3 sequence is 15 residues long. Here the CDR3 reads CASRRIDRASYGYTF. The CDR3 coding sequence is TGTGCCAGCAGACGAATTGACAGGGCCAGTTATGGCTACACCTTC.

This clonotype was recorded many times. The chain combines TRBV28 with TRBJ2-1; TRBD2 matches at 10 bases. This CDR3 has 15 amino acids. Germline CDR1 reads MDHEN; CDR2 reads SYDVKM. V dropped 4 bases and J dropped 8; count of bases not matched to a gene: 8. Here the CDR3 reads CASSSIAGGKYEQFF. DNA of the CDR3: TGTGCCAGCAGTTCGATAGCGGGAGGAAAGTATGAGCAGTTCTTC.

This clonotype has a handful of counts. This sequence joins TRBV7-8 and TRBJ1-1; the D is unclear. In germline, CDR1 is SGHVS, CDR2 FQNEAQ. The ends were cut back, 0 bases at V and 1 base at J, with 6 bases in the middle. This CDR3 is built from 14 residues. The CDR3 sequence: CASSLAGRNTEAFF. CDR3 bases: TGTGCCAGCAGCTTAGCGGGGAGGAACACTGAAGCTTTCTTT.

The chain carries TRBV20-1 and TRBJ2-3; D is unresolved. V lost 5 bases to trimming and J lost 2 bases, with 11 bases between them. The CDR3 spans 13 residues. CDR1 DFQATT and CDR2 SNEGSKA come from the germline V gene (reference sequence). This CDR3 reads CSALGRNTDTQYF. The DNA for the CDR3 is TGCAGTGCTCTAGGTAGAAACACAGATACGCAGTATTTT.

Details on this clonotype: This may stem from a read error, because a much larger clone lies one nucleotide away. A read error is likely, as this CDR3 ends without the conserved phenylalanine or tryptophan. V is TRBV20-1 and J is TRBJ2-1; 16 nucleotides line up with TRBD2. J gave up 7 bases and V 6 bases, and 6 bases lay outside the gene matches. Germline V gene sequence: CDR1 DFQATT, CDR2 SNEGSKA (reference sequence). CDR3 length: 15 residues. This CDR3 is CSAGTSGGARNEQFL. The DNA for the CDR3 is TGCAGTGCAGGGACTAGCGGGGGGGCGAGGAATGAGCAGTTCCTC.

A few counts support this clonotype. The CDR3 DNA sequence: TGTGCCAGCAGTTCCCCCCAACTAGCGGAAAGCTACGAGCAGTACTTC. This codes for CASSSPQLAESYEQYF. The J gene is TRBJ2-7, the V gene TRBV28; the match to TRBD2 covers 8 bases. V shed 4 bases, J shed 3 bases, and the junction held 11 bases outside the gene matches. This CDR3 is 16 amino acids long. CDR1 MDHEN and CDR2 SYDVKM come from the germline V gene.

This clonotype was detected a few times. The chain recombines TRBV28 with TRBJ2-7, with D perhaps given as TRBD1 or TRBD2 (5 bases each). Trimming cost V 7 bases and J 3 bases, with 10 bases left between them. This CDR3 has 12 amino acids. Germline V gives CDR1 MDHEN, CDR2 SYDVKM. CDR3 coding DNA: TGTGCCAGCACCGGGGCGGTCTACGAGCAGTACTTC. Amino acids: CASTGAVYEQYF.

This clonotype was counted at least ten times. The J gene is TRBJ2-5, the V gene TRBV7-2; weak D call: TRBD2 (5 bases). Trimming shortened V by 1 base and J by 4 bases, and 10 bases separated the two germline ends. CDR1 SGHTA and CDR2 FQGNSA come from the germline V gene. The CDR3 runs to 14 residues. Written as DNA, the CDR3 is TGTGCCAGCAGCTTAGGGAGGCGAGGAGAGACCCAGTACTTC. This sequence encodes CASSLGRRGETQYF.

On this clonotype: Mismatch with germline at one junction end may stem from a read error. The gene calls are TRBV5-6 and TRBJ2-3, with TRBD1 as a possible D gene (6 bases). The CDR3 covers 14 residues. CDR1 and CDR2 (germline): SGHDT, YYEEEE. CDR3 coding DNA: TGTGCCAGCAGCCCTAGGGGGATCACAGATGCGCAGTATTTT. Translating it yields CASSPRGITDAQYF.

In its sample, this clonotype was seen many times. The CDR3 bases are TGTGCCAGCAGCTTGAGGGGCACAGATACGCAGTATTTT. It yields the protein CASSLRGTDTQYF. The V call is TRBV11-3, the J call TRBJ2-3; D is possibly TRBD2 (5 bases). The CDR3 is 13 amino acids. V gave up 3 bases and J gave up 1 base, with 5 bases separating them. CDR1 and CDR2 from the germline V gene are SGHNT and YENEEA.

The chain has TRBV29-1 and TRBJ1-1, with 9 nucleotides matching TRBD1. This CDR3 region has 17 residues. Trimming at V came to 3 bases and at J to 1 base, leaving 12 bases not matched to a gene. Germline V lookup: CDR1 SQVTM, CDR2 ANQGSEA. The CDR3 bases are TGCAGCGTTGATGTGAACAGGGGGCGGTCATGGAACACTGAAGCTTTCTTT. It is translated as CSVDVNRGRSWNTEAFF.

J is TRBJ1-1 and V is TRBV20-1; D call uncertain. Trimming took off 3 bases at V and 1 base at J, with 18 bases between the two ends. Germline lookup yields CDR1 DFQATT and CDR2 SNEGSKA (reference sequence). The CDR3 covers 16 residues. The CDR3 spells CSASPSAGRTNTEAFF. The DNA for the CDR3 is TGCAGTGCTAGCCCCTCGGCAGGTCGGACGAACACTGAAGCTTTCTTT.

V usage is TRBV4-2 and J usage is TRBJ2-6; D may be TRBD2 (6 bases). Germline V CDR1 and CDR2: LGHNA, YNFKEQ. Deletions cut 0 bases from V and 4 bases from J, with 13 bases between. The CDR3 totals 17 residues. The CDR3 loop is CASSQEALGSGANVLTF. The CDR3, as DNA: TGTGCCAGCAGCCAAGAGGCCCTCGGGAGCGGGGCCAACGTCCTGACTTTC.

The genes are TRBV5-1 and TRBJ1-2, with D perhaps TRBD1 (5 bases). Per the germline V gene, CDR1 is SGHRS and CDR2 is YFSETQ. Trimming removed 4 bases from V and 8 bases from J, with 12 bases in between. This CDR3 region has 12 residues. The CDR3 bases are TGCGCCAGCAGCGTGGAAAGGGGAGGCTACACCTTC. It codes for CASSVERGGYTF.

This clonotype is labeled medium-sized. The chain links TRBV12-3 or TRBV12-4 to TRBJ1-2; TRBD1 matches 11 bases. This CDR3 contains 13 residues. The junction had 1 base not matched to a gene; V was cut back by 6 bases and J by 4 bases. CDR3 in amino acids: CASRGQGGYGYTF. CDR3 bases: TGTGCCAGCAGGGGACAGGGGGGCTATGGCTACACCTTC.

As for this clonotype: Possible read error: a much larger clone is one base away. This chain uses TRBV5-1 with TRBJ2-3; D is uncertain. Germline lookup yields CDR1 SGHRS and CDR2 YFSETQ. The CDR3 has 15 residues. In DNA form, the CDR3 reads TGCGCCAGCAGCTTGGTGTTATTTCCCCCAGAGACGCAGTATTTT. Translating gives CASSLVLFPPETQYF.

The chain links TRBV7-9 to TRBJ2-3; a possible D gene is TRBD2 (7 bases). The CDR3 totals 16 residues. V was cut by 3 bases and J by 2 bases, with 15 bases left in between. Germline lookup yields CDR1 SEHNR and CDR2 FQNEAQ (reference sequence). The CDR3 DNA reads as TGTGCCAGCAGCTTTTCGCGGGGGCGAAACACAGATACGCAGTATTTT. Translation gives CASSFSRGRNTDTQYF.

This sequence joins TRBV5-1 and TRBJ2-2, with TRBD2 as a possible D gene (5 bases). Deletions cut 2 bases from V and 3 bases from J, with 14 bases between. CDR1 SGHRS and CDR2 YFSETQ come from the germline V gene. The CDR3 length is 16 residues. The DNA for the CDR3 is TGCGCCAGCAGCTTTATCCTAGCTGGTGACACCGGGGAGCTGTTTTTT. Amino acids: CASSFILAGDTGELFF.

The sample holds a few counts of this clonotype. The V and J genes are TRBV20-1 and TRBJ1-5, with 10 bases fitting TRBD1. The germline CDR1 and CDR2 sequences are DFQATT and SNEGSKA (reference sequence). CDR3 size: 14 residues. The V segment lost 5 bases and the J segment 4 bases; nucleotides outside the gene matches: 5. CDR3 coding DNA: TGCAGTGCTCGCGAGGGACAGGGGAATCAGCCCCAGCATTTT. Protein sequence: CSAREGQGNQPQHF.

The genes are TRBV6-5 and TRBJ1-1; D is perhaps TRBD1 (6 bases). The CDR3 sequence is 15 residues long. Between the trimmed V and J ends, which lost 7 bases and 4 bases, there was a span of 19 bases. The germline V gene encodes CDR1 MNHEY and CDR2 SVGAGI. The CDR3 sequence: CASMRSGAGGTEAFF. The CDR3 coding sequence is TGTGCCAGCATGAGGTCAGGGGCGGGGGGCACTGAAGCTTTCTTT.

This clonotype was detected a few times. This chain joins TRBV20-1 and TRBJ1-4; 7 positions agree with TRBD1. Germline CDR1 DFQATT, CDR2 SNEGSKA (reference sequence). Germline trimming cut 6 bases from V and 8 bases from J; bases unmatched to any gene: 9. This CDR3 has 13 amino acids. CDR3 sequence reads: CSASGIRGEKLFF. The CDR3 DNA reads as TGCAGTGCCAGCGGTATCAGGGGGGAAAAACTGTTTTTT.

This clonotype was observed at least ten times. This sequence joins TRBV5-1 and TRBJ2-1; possible D gene TRBD2, 6 bases. V was clipped by 0 bases and J by 5 bases, with 12 bases between them. Germline loops: CDR1 SGHRS, CDR2 YFSETQ. The length of the CDR3 is 15 residues. CDR3 sequence: CASSLGLVENNEQFF. Here the CDR3 DNA reads TGCGCCAGCAGCTTGGGACTAGTGGAAAACAATGAGCAGTTCTTC.